Listed here are 15 T cell receptor beta chains from one sample, sequenced in a study of T cells in Graves' hyperthyroidism and ophthalmopathy. What was amplified from RNA transcripts were TCR beta CDR3 regions. TCR CDR3 regions were first amplified by RT-PCR with HTBI primers. TCRdb reprocessed the multiplex PCR reads via MiXCR and lists one record per CDR3 protein. Found here are 500,000 to 650,000 distinct CDR3 sequences, more than 15% of them singletons; the top ten hold approximately 15%. Sequenced material: blood. These receptor sequences come from a woman between 18 and 29 years old with Graves' ophthalmopathy.

In its sample, this clonotype was seen many times. The chain links TRBV6-2 or TRBV6-3 to TRBJ1-1; weak D call: TRBD1 (5 bases). There are 16 residues in the CDR3. V lost 6 bases, J lost 0 bases, and 17 bases lay in between. Germline CDR1 MNHEY, CDR2 SVGEGT. The CDR3, as DNA: TGTGCCAGCAGCTACGGGGGGGGACTGCTGAACACTGAAGCTTTCTTT. Its protein is CASSYGGGLLNTEAFF.

This clonotype was detected ten times or more. This chain links TRBV5-1 with TRBJ1-2; 12 nucleotides match TRBD1. In germline, CDR1 is SGHRS, CDR2 YFSETQ. The CDR3 runs 15 residues. With V trimmed by 0 bases and J by 8 bases, 5 bases remained unmatched. The CDR3 DNA sequence: TGCGCCAGCAGCTTGGCGGGACAGGGGGCAGGAGGCTACACCTTC. This codes for CASSLAGQGAGGYTF. Drawing the rest from reference TRBV5-1 and TRBJ1-2, the complete variable domain is KAGVTQTPRYLIKTRGQQVTLSCSPISGHRSVSWYQQTPGQGLQFLFEYFSETQRNKGNFPGRFSGRQFSNSRSEMNVSTLELGDSALYLCASSLAGQGAGGYTFGSGTRLTVV.

This clonotype was seen ten or more times. The chain combines TRBV6-1 with TRBJ1-5; unclear D gene. Germline CDR1 and CDR2: MNHNS and SASEGT. Trimming removed 2 bases from V and 2 bases from J, with 4 bases in between. The CDR3 spans 13 residues. CDR3 amino acids: CASSEQRNQPQHF. The CDR3 DNA reads as TGTGCCAGCAGTGAACAGCGCAATCAGCCCCAGCATTTT.

In its sample, this clonotype was seen a few times. The chain is built from TRBV27 and TRBJ2-7, with D unclear. CDR3 size: 14 residues. Germline CDR1 MNHEY, CDR2 SMNVEV (reference sequence). V gave up 4 bases and J gave up 0 bases, with 10 bases separating them. CDR3 loop: CASSWGPPSYEQYF. The CDR3, as DNA: TGTGCCAGCAGTTGGGGTCCTCCCTCCTACGAGCAGTACTTC.

This clonotype was detected only a few times. The J gene is TRBJ2-1, the V gene TRBV6-2 or TRBV6-3, with 7 positions matching TRBD2. CDR1 and CDR2 (germline): MNHEY, SVGEGT. The CDR3 runs 15 residues. With V trimmed by 4 bases and J by 6 bases, 9 bases remained unmatched. CDR3: CASSSIAGVINEQFF. The CDR3 bases are TGTGCCAGCAGTTCAATAGCGGGTGTGATCAATGAGCAGTTCTTC.

The table lists this clonotype with many counts. This chain connects TRBV7-8 to TRBJ1-6; D is unclear. The CDR3 is 15 residues long. CDR1 is SGHVS, CDR2 FQNEAQ, per germline. V lost 3 bases and J 6 bases, leaving 12 bases between the germline ends. CDR3 nucleotides: TGTGCCAGCAGCTTTAAAGGAGCCGTTAATTCACCCCTCCACTTT. Translated: CASSFKGAVNSPLHF.

The V gene is TRBV6-2 or TRBV6-3, the J gene TRBJ1-2, with a possible D match to TRBD1 (6 bases). The germline CDR1 and CDR2 sequences are MNHEY and SVGEGT. The CDR3 extends over 18 amino acids. Trimming removed 2 bases at V and 4 bases at J, with 23 bases between. The CDR3 protein is CASSYPTGTPTTLYGYTF. CDR3 coding DNA: TGTGCCAGCAGTTACCCAACAGGGACACCGACGACCCTCTATGGCTACACCTTC.

This clonotype was recorded at least ten times. The CDR3 protein is CASRPGTGPYEQYF. The DNA for the CDR3 is TGTGCCAGCCGCCCGGGGACAGGGCCCTACGAGCAGTACTTC. The gene calls are TRBV6-1 and TRBJ2-7, with 9 bases lining up with TRBD1. In germline, CDR1 is MNHNS, CDR2 SASEGT. This CDR3 is 14 amino acids long. The J segment lost 2 bases and the V segment lost 8 bases, leaving 7 bases of the junction unmatched.

J is TRBJ2-7 and V is TRBV27; perhaps TRBD2 as D (7 bases). V lost 6 bases and J lost 5, with 17 bases in between. The germline V gene encodes CDR1 MNHEY and CDR2 SMNVEV (reference sequence). The CDR3 runs to 14 residues. DNA for the CDR3: TGTGCCAGCAGGGCACGGGGGGCAATTAACGAGCAGTACTTC. It codes for CASRARGAINEQYF.

This clonotype has a handful of counts. The chain uses TRBV4-2 and TRBJ2-7, with TRBD2 identical over 13 bases. This CDR3 is built from 15 residues. After removal of 4 bases from V and 8 bases from J, the junction contained 8 bases not matched to a gene. Looked up from germline, CDR1 is LGHNA and CDR2 is YNFKEQ. This CDR3 reads CASSLGLAGAHQQYF. CDR3 nucleotides: TGTGCCAGCAGCCTAGGACTAGCGGGGGCACACCAGCAGTACTTC.

There are many counts of this clonotype. The chain uses TRBV2 and TRBJ2-1; 9 bases align to TRBD1. Looked up from germline, CDR1 is SNHLY and CDR2 is FYNNEI. CDR3 size: 15 residues. The junction had 3 bases not matched to a gene; V was cut back by 5 bases and J by 1 base. The CDR3 DNA reads TGTGCCAGCAGTCCCGGGACAGGGTCCTACAATGAGCAGTTCTTC. Translating it yields CASSPGTGSYNEQFF.

This clonotype was observed a handful of times. The chain joins TRBV6-1 to TRBJ2-7; D ambiguous. Deletions cut 1 base from V and 0 bases from J, with 13 bases between. The CDR3 extends over 16 amino acids. The germline V gene has CDR1 MNHNS and CDR2 SASEGT. The CDR3 reads CASSEGVVPFSYEQYF. In nucleotides, the CDR3 is TGTGCCAGCAGTGAAGGGGTAGTCCCTTTCTCCTACGAGCAGTACTTC.

This chain connects TRBV6-2 or TRBV6-3 to TRBJ1-3, with TRBD1 matching over 7 bases. Germline CDR1 is MNHEY and CDR2 is SVGEGT. J gave up 4 bases and V 6 bases, and 9 bases lay outside the gene matches. The CDR3 loop spans 15 amino acids. Here the CDR3 DNA reads TGTGCCAGCAGCCCAACAGGGACAGCCGGAAACACCATATATTTT. Its protein product is CASSPTGTAGNTIYF.

In regard to this clonotype: Being one base from a much bigger clone, this may be a read error. The V call is TRBV20-1, the J call TRBJ2-7; no clear D. The germline V gene encodes CDR1 DFQATT and CDR2 SNEGSKA (reference sequence). The length of the CDR3 is 11 residues. The CDR3: CNAMSAYEQYF. The CDR3 DNA is TGCAATGCTATGTCAGCTTACGAGCAGTACTTC.

The V call is TRBV6-1, the J call TRBJ1-2; D perhaps matches TRBD1 (6 bases). Deletions cut 8 bases from V and 4 bases from J, with 23 bases between. Germline V CDR1 and CDR2: MNHNS, SASEGT. The CDR3 contains 16 residues. CDR3 sequence reads: CASGPGAGGRIYGYTF. The CDR3 DNA is TGTGCCAGCGGCCCTGGAGCTGGGGGCCGGATCTATGGCTACACCTTC.